This T cell receptor (beta chain) was identified during a study of T cell responses to AZD1222 COVID-19 vaccine. Study information: Pooled together were second doses at about 4 or about 12 weeks. Study observations and caveats: Baseline serostatus was positive in only a handful of AZD1222 recipients.

Trimming at V came to 4 bases and at J to 6 bases, leaving 8 bases not matched to a gene. This CDR3 is 16 amino acids long. CDR1 is KGHDR and CDR2 is SFDVKD in the germline V gene. Generated by immunoSEQ multiplex PCR, the TCRdb table keeps only in-frame clones and is missing some. The sample lists 150,000 to 160,000 clones, approximately 90% occurring once. Note on this clone: No antigen is known for it.

The rearrangement links TRBV24-1 to TRBJ2-1, with TRBD1 matching over 10 bases. The input for sequencing was peripheral blood, taken on day 0 of AZD1222 vaccination. This clonotype was obtained from an adult in good health. CDR3 in amino acids: CATSDRDRGPLNEQFF. DNA of the CDR3: TGTGCCACCAGTGACCGGGACAGGGGACCCCTCAATGAGCAGTTCTTC.